One sample yielded the 30 T cell receptor beta chains listed below, sequenced in a study of T-cell reconstitution after alpha-beta-depleted transplantation in children. It was with unique molecular identifiers that the TCRbeta library was prepared. MiXCR, run by TCRdb on the PCR reads, gives a single entry per CDR3 protein. Counted here are 640,000 or so distinct CDR3 sequences, approximately 15% occurring once; the ten biggest clones make up approximately 1%. The sample here was PBMCs from the stem cell graft donor, taken from the stem cell graft. The receptor set was obtained from a human donor who donated a stem cell graft to a child with acute myeloid leukemia.

This clonotype was picked up a small number of times. The V call is TRBV4-3, the J call TRBJ2-7; D gene ambiguous. This CDR3 is 14 amino acids long. With 3 bases removed from V and 7 bases from J, the gap between germline ends came to 16 bases. CDR1 is LGHNA and CDR2 is YSLEER in the germline V gene. The chain's CDR3 is CASSQAIGRREQYF. The CDR3 DNA sequence: TGCGCCAGCAGCCAGGCCATAGGGCGGCGGGAGCAGTACTTC.

This clonotype was found many times. The chain links TRBV20-1 to TRBJ1-6; D is unresolved. This CDR3 region has 14 residues. Germline values: CDR1 DFQATT, CDR2 SNEGSKA (reference sequence). Trimming shortened V by 2 bases and J by 7 bases, and 12 bases separated the two germline ends. The CDR3, as DNA: TGCAGTGCTAGATCAGCCGGTATGAATTCACCCCTCCACTTT. The encoded protein is CSARSAGMNSPLHF.

The chain joins TRBV15 to TRBJ1-1; TRBD1 might be the D (5 bases). Trimming took off 5 bases at V and 6 bases at J, with 13 bases between the two ends. There are 13 residues in the CDR3. CDR1 is LNHNV, CDR2 YYDKDF, per germline (reference sequence). As DNA, the CDR3 is TGTGCCACCAGCCGGGGGAGAAGGGCTGAAGCTTTCTTT. The encoded protein is CATSRGRRAEAFF.

Note on this clonotype: The germline gene is not matched at one end of the junction; a read error may be the cause. The CDR3 region is CSPRSDRNTEAFF. The CDR3 coding sequence is TGCAGTCCTAGATCAGACAGGAACACTGAAGCTTTCTTT. V usage is TRBV20-1 and J usage is TRBJ1-1; a possible D gene is TRBD1 (5 bases). The CDR3 loop spans 13 amino acids. The V gene's germline CDR1 is DFQATT and CDR2 SNEGSKA (reference sequence).

In its sample, this clonotype was seen a few times. V usage is TRBV12-3 or TRBV12-4 and J usage is TRBJ2-3; TRBD1 matches 8 bases. V shed 4 bases and J 3 bases; nucleotides not matched to a gene: 6. This CDR3 has 15 residues. The CDR3 loop is CASSSRDRTTDTQYF. The CDR3 DNA sequence: TGTGCCAGCAGTTCCCGGGACAGGACTACAGATACGCAGTATTTT.

Many counts were recorded for this clonotype. The chain is built from TRBV12-3 or TRBV12-4 and TRBJ1-6; tentative D call: TRBD1 (5 bases). The V end was cut by 6 bases, the J end by 10 bases, with 16 bases between. The CDR3 spans 14 residues. CDR3 sequence: CASSLGRGRSPLHF. CDR3 nucleotides: TGTGCCAGCAGCCTCGGGAGGGGTAGGTCACCCCTCCACTTT.

This clonotype was picked up many times. This sequence joins TRBV5-1 and TRBJ1-1; D is possibly TRBD1 (6 bases). The CDR3 length is 13 residues. V dropped 4 bases and J dropped 11 bases, with 18 bases sitting between them. Germline lookup yields CDR1 SGHRS and CDR2 YFSETQ. CDR3 in amino acids: CASSSAGQGSAFF. DNA of the CDR3: TGCGCCAGCAGCAGCGCGGGACAAGGGTCTGCTTTCTTT.

The rearrangement links TRBV28 to TRBJ2-7; D may be TRBD2 (5 bases). V lost 7 bases to trimming and J lost 0 bases, with 7 bases between them. From germline, CDR1 is MDHEN and CDR2 SYDVKM. This CDR3 has 12 amino acids. The CDR3 sequence is CASIGSSYEQYV. CDR3 nucleotide sequence: TGTGCCAGCATAGGGAGCTCCTACGAGCAGTACGTC.

This clonotype was recorded a few times. V is TRBV7-9 and J is TRBJ2-3; 12 nucleotides match TRBD2. Germline V gives CDR1 SEHNR, CDR2 FQNEAQ (reference sequence). With 4 bases clipped from V and 4 bases from J, the junction kept 9 bases outside the gene matches. The CDR3 has 17 residues. The CDR3 DNA is TGTGCCAGCAGCTCTTGGACTAGCGGGAAGAGTGCAGATACGCAGTATTTT. This sequence encodes CASSSWTSGKSADTQYF.

The sample holds one count of this clonotype. V is TRBV4-3 and J is TRBJ2-3, with D perhaps TRBD2 (6 bases). The CDR3 length is 15 residues. The V end lost 5 bases, the J end lost 0 bases, and 12 bases lay between the germline ends. Per the germline V gene, CDR1 is LGHNA and CDR2 is YSLEER. DNA of the CDR3: TGCGCCAGCAGCTCTCGACTAGGAAGCACAGATACGCAGTATTTT. Amino acids: CASSSRLGSTDTQYF.

This chain uses TRBV11-2 with TRBJ2-2; either TRBD1 or TRBD2 may supply D (7 bases each). Per the germline V gene, CDR1 is SGHAT and CDR2 is FQNNGV. The V gene lost 1 base and the J gene lost 7 bases, with 16 bases spanning the gap. The CDR3 runs to 16 residues. In nucleotides, the CDR3 is TGTGCCAGCAGCTTAGTTGGCCAGGGGGGGAGCGGGGAGCTGTTTTTT. This encodes CASSLVGQGGSGELFF.

This clonotype was picked up a small number of times. The V gene is TRBV20-1, the J gene TRBJ1-6; possibly TRBD1 for D (6 bases). This CDR3 region has 16 residues. V dropped 3 bases and J dropped 11 bases, with 23 bases sitting between them. From germline, CDR1 is DFQATT and CDR2 SNEGSKA (reference sequence). The CDR3 DNA follows: TGCAGTGCTAGGGTCCCCGGGACACTAGTAGGCCCACCCCTCCACTTT. It is translated as CSARVPGTLVGPPLHF.

This clonotype was detected ten times or more. The chain carries TRBV20-1 and TRBJ1-1; 7 bases match TRBD1. Germline CDR1 and CDR2: DFQATT and SNEGSKA (reference sequence). CDR3 size: 14 residues. The V and J ends lost 0 bases and 1 base, in that order; junction bases with no gene match: 2. Written as DNA, the CDR3 is TGCAGTGCTAGAGACAGACAGGGGAACACTGAAGCTTTCTTT. Translated: CSARDRQGNTEAFF.

This clonotype has more than one count but fewer than ten. This rearrangement joins TRBV7-2 to TRBJ2-7; 7 bases are shared with TRBD1. CDR1 is SGHTA, CDR2 FQGNSA, per germline. The CDR3 runs to 15 residues. With 1 base clipped from V and 2 bases from J, the junction kept 5 bases outside the gene matches. CDR3 amino acids: CASSLEARGPYEQYV. DNA for the CDR3: TGTGCCAGCAGCTTAGAAGCAAGGGGGCCCTACGAGCAGTACGTC.

This clonotype occurred many times. The genes are TRBV20-1 and TRBJ1-1, with D uncertain. The V gene's germline CDR1 is DFQATT and CDR2 SNEGSKA (reference sequence). The CDR3 runs 9 residues. Deletions cut 7 bases from V and 7 bases from J, with 7 bases between. Here the CDR3 DNA reads TGCAGTGGGAAAGTTGAAGCTTTCTTT. This translates into CSGKVEAFF.

There are a few counts of this clonotype. The genes are TRBV25-1 and TRBJ1-1; no firm D call. The CDR3 length is 13 residues. Germline CDR1 and CDR2: MGHDK and SYGVNS. V was clipped by 4 bases and J by 1 base, with 7 bases between them. This chain's CDR3 is CASSVSPNTEAFF. CDR3 DNA sequence: TGTGCCAGCAGTGTATCCCCGAACACTGAAGCTTTCTTT. Filled out from reference TRBV25-1 and TRBJ1-1, the complete variable domain reads EADIYQTPRYLVIGTGKKITLECSQTMGHDKMYWYQQDPGMELHLIHYSYGVNSTEKGDLSSESTVSRIRTEHFPLTLESARPSHTSQYLCASSVSPNTEAFFGQGTRLTVV.

This sequence joins TRBV30 and TRBJ2-7; 7 bases line up with TRBD2. V lost 2 bases, J lost 5 bases, and 9 bases stayed unmatched. CDR1 and CDR2 (germline): GTSNPN, SVGIG (reference sequence). CDR3 length: 14 amino acids. Here the CDR3 DNA reads TGTGCCTGGAGTCTTATCGGCGGGGGTGACGAGCAGTACTTC. Amino acids: CAWSLIGGGDEQYF. Filled out from reference TRBV30 and TRBJ2-7, the complete variable domain reads SQTIHQWPATLVQPVGSPLSLECTVEGTSNPNLYWYRQAAGRGLQLLFYSVGIGQISSEVPQNLSASRPQDRQFILSSKKLLLSDSGFYLCAWSLIGGGDEQYFGPGTRLTVT.

In its sample, this clonotype was seen once. The V gene is TRBV4-3, the J gene TRBJ2-7; TRBD2 is a possible D gene (5 bases). CDR1 is LGHNA, CDR2 YSLEER, per germline. The V end lost 0 bases, the J end lost 2 bases, and 11 bases lay between the germline ends. The CDR3 totals 15 residues. In DNA, the CDR3 is TGCGCCAGCAGCCAAGATCGGGGATCGGCCTACGAGCAGTACTTC. Amino acid sequence: CASSQDRGSAYEQYF.

Here the CDR3 reads CASIRQGFDGYTF. The CDR3 bases are TGTGCCAGCATAAGGCAGGGGTTTGATGGCTACACCTTC. The V gene is TRBV28, the J gene TRBJ1-2, with D tentatively TRBD1 (6 bases). CDR3 size: 13 residues. V shed 7 bases and J shed 6 bases, with 15 bases lying between them. Germline assignment: CDR1 MDHEN and CDR2 SYDVKM.

This clonotype was counted at least ten times. The genes are TRBV7-2 and TRBJ2-5; D is undetermined. V gave up 5 bases and J gave up 3 bases, with 4 bases separating them. The CDR3 covers 11 residues. Germline lookup yields CDR1 SGHTA and CDR2 FQGNSA. CDR3 protein: CASSAEETQYF. DNA of the CDR3: TGTGCCAGCAGCGCCGAAGAGACCCAGTACTTC.

The gene calls are TRBV30 and TRBJ1-5; TRBD1 agrees at 10 bases. The germline CDR1 and CDR2 sequences are GTSNPN and SVGIG (reference sequence). The CDR3 extends over 16 amino acids. The V gene end was trimmed by 5 bases and the J gene end by 2 bases; junction bases not matched to a gene: 9. The CDR3 spells CAWAPGTGVGNQPQHF. The CDR3, as DNA: TGTGCCTGGGCCCCCGGGACAGGGGTCGGCAATCAGCCCCAGCATTTT.

On this clonotype: Since a much larger clone is just one base distant, this may be a read error. The V call is TRBV4-3, the J call TRBJ2-7, with D possibly matching TRBD2 (6 bases). The V gene's germline CDR1 is LGHNA and CDR2 YSLEER. This CDR3 is built from 16 residues. CDR3 protein: CTSSQDKGSGAYEQYF. DNA for the CDR3: TGCACCAGCAGCCAAGATAAGGGATCGGGGGCCTACGAGCAGTACTTC.

The rearrangement joins TRBV29-1 to TRBJ1-2, with 9 bases matching TRBD1. CDR1 is SQVTM and CDR2 is ANQGSEA in the germline V gene. V was pared by 6 bases and J by 3 bases, with 5 bases of the junction left unmatched. CDR3 length: 13 amino acids. As DNA, the CDR3 is TGCAGCGTGGACGACAGGGGGTACTATGGCTACACCTTC. Its protein product is CSVDDRGYYGYTF.

This clonotype was picked up many times. This chain joins TRBV5-1 and TRBJ2-1, with D possibly matching TRBD1 (6 bases). V gave up 1 base and J gave up 8 bases, with 10 bases separating them. The V gene's germline CDR1 is SGHRS and CDR2 YFSETQ. This CDR3 is built from 13 residues. This CDR3 is CASSLRTVDEQFF. CDR3 DNA sequence: TGCGCCAGCAGCTTGAGGACAGTTGATGAGCAGTTCTTC. Complete variable domain (other parts from reference TRBV5-1 and TRBJ2-1): KAGVTQTPRYLIKTRGQQVTLSCSPISGHRSVSWYQQTPGQGLQFLFEYFSETQRNKGNFPGRFSGRQFSNSRSEMNVSTLELGDSALYLCASSLRTVDEQFFGPGTRLTVL.

This clonotype has at least ten counts. The chain combines TRBV20-1 with TRBJ2-5; D is possibly TRBD1 (6 bases). Per the germline V gene, CDR1 is DFQATT and CDR2 is SNEGSKA (reference sequence). V was trimmed by 6 bases and J by 4 bases, leaving 18 bases between them. The CDR3 sequence is 14 residues long. CDR3 nucleotides: TGCAGTGCGACCATCGGAACAGGGAGAGAGACCCAGTACTTC. Its translation: CSATIGTGRETQYF.

The table lists this clonotype with a few counts. This chain joins TRBV12-3 or TRBV12-4 and TRBJ1-2; TRBD1 might be the D (5 bases). The CDR3 is made up of 13 amino acids. V shed 8 bases and J shed 3 bases, with 13 bases lying between them. The CDR3 DNA reads as TGTGCCAGCGCTGGGACGGCCGACTATGGCTACACCTTC. As protein: CASAGTADYGYTF.

This clonotype occurred many times. The rearrangement uses TRBV7-2 and TRBJ2-1, with D tentatively TRBD1 (7 bases). CDR1 is SGHTA and CDR2 is FQGNSA in the germline V gene. The CDR3 is made up of 16 amino acids. The germline V and J ends were trimmed by 1 base and 2 bases, with 12 bases remaining between them. The CDR3 sequence: CASSLGAGGTYNEQFF. Written as DNA, the CDR3 is TGTGCCAGCAGCTTAGGGGCAGGGGGGACCTACAATGAGCAGTTCTTC.

This clonotype occurred a few times. V is TRBV7-3 and J is TRBJ2-3, with D perhaps matching TRBD2 (6 bases). The V and J ends lost 1 base and 5 bases respectively, with 13 bases between them. CDR3 length: 15 amino acids. Germline loops: CDR1 SGHTA, CDR2 FQGTGA. DNA for the CDR3: TGTGCCAGCAGCTTAATCGGGGCCGGGGGAGATACGCAGTATTTT. It encodes CASSLIGAGGDTQYF.

CDR3 in amino acids: CASSLVAGVNTEAFF. The CDR3 bases are TGTGCCAGCAGCTTAGTAGCAGGGGTTAACACTGAAGCTTTCTTT. V usage is TRBV7-9 and J usage is TRBJ1-1, with a possible D match to TRBD1 (6 bases). Trimming pared 1 base from V and 2 bases from J, leaving 11 bases between. The CDR3 spans 15 residues. From germline, CDR1 is SEHNR and CDR2 FQNEAQ (reference sequence).

This clonotype was seen a single time. This may stem from a read error, because a much larger clone lies one nucleotide away. The V call is TRBV20-1, the J call TRBJ1-2, with TRBD1 identical over 7 bases. CDR1 is DFQATT, CDR2 SNEGSKA, per germline (reference sequence). CDR3 size: 13 residues. CDR3: CSDRSGTDYGYTF. CDR3 DNA sequence: TGCAGTGATAGATCCGGGACAGACTATGGCTACACCTTC.